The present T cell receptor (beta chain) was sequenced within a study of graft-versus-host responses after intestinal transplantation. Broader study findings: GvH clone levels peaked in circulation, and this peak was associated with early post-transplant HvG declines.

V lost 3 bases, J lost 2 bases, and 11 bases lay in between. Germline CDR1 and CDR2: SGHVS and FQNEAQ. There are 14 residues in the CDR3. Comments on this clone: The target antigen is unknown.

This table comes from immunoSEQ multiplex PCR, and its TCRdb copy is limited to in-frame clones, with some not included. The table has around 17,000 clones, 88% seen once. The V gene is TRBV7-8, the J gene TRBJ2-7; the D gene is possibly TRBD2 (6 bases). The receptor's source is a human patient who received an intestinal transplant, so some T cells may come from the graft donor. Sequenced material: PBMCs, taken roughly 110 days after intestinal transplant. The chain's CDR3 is CASSFRDSTYEQYF. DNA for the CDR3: TGTGCCAGCAGCTTCCGGGACTCTACCTACGAGCAGTACTTC.